This T cell receptor beta chain was identified during a study of OX40 agonist ivuxolimab in advanced cancers. In terms of the full investigation: Ivuxolimab, which targeted the costimulatory receptor OX40 (CD134), was an agonistic, fully human IgG2 monoclonal antibody. Intravenous ivuxolimab was administered to patients every 2 weeks at six dose levels: 0.01, 0.1, 0.3, 1.5, 3 and 10 mg/kg. Of the approximately 53 patients in dose escalation, about 20 had hepatocellular carcinoma, about 15 had melanoma, 9 had renal cell carcinoma and 9 had head and neck cancer. In the dose-escalation cohort, 65% to 85% of patients were male, and the mean age was around 65 years with a range of roughly 20 to 79. Prior anti-PD-1, anti-PD-L1 or anti-CTLA-4 therapy was permitted, and approximately 42% of dose-escalation patients had received checkpoint inhibitors. Partial responses were achieved by three dose-escalation patients, of whom one had hepatocellular carcinoma and two had cutaneous melanoma. Peripheral TCRbeta sequencing was intended to test whether TCR sequence diversity was altered and clonal T-cell expansion was caused by ivuxolimab. The paper covers the monotherapy dose-escalation part of the phase I ivuxolimab trial, which included N of about 50 patients. Study-wide conclusions, independent of this receptor: Low levels of normalized T-cell clonal expansion were also seen in some patients who did not respond. In partial responders in the 0.1-3.0 mg/kg groups, normalized peripheral clonal expansion was found to be among the lowest, especially among CD8+ T cells. At doses of 0.1 to 3.0 mg/kg, clonal expansion of both CD4+ and CD8+ T cells in blood was seen between baseline and week 6. Which antigens the clonally expanded peripheral T cells were specific for was not determined. On average, CD8+ T cells showed more expanded clones than CD4+ T cells after ivuxolimab.

The trial excluded patients who had a history of autoimmune disease or were on systemic immunosuppression. Peripheral blood for TCR sequencing was drawn from every dose cohort at baseline, at cycle 4 day 1 and at cycle 7 day 1. The samples were taken from a phase I, first-in-human, multicenter, open-label dose-escalation trial of ivuxolimab. Adults with locally advanced or metastatic melanoma, renal cell carcinoma, hepatocellular carcinoma or head and neck squamous cell carcinoma were enrolled in the trial. Before TCR sequencing, CD4+ and CD8+ T cells were separately sorted from peripheral blood. According to the germline V gene (reference sequence), CDR1 reads LNHDA and CDR2 reads SQIVND. The CDR3 sequence holds 14 residues, the cysteine and phenylalanine included. Kept here is only the CDR3 DNA, which spans 42 bases and is read in frame from base 1. V drops 4 bases and J drops 3 bases, leaving 13 bases in between.

With respect to this clone: What this receptor recognizes is not known. No per-base quality is available; no much larger clone lies one base away.

Genomic DNA was extracted from sorted cells for sequencing of the TCRbeta CDR3 region. The immunoSEQ Assay was used for sequencing of TCRbeta CDR3 regions. The immuneACCESS repertoire file appears here via TCRdb, limited to in-frame rearrangements. These files lack a portion of the clones; in checked studies, under half of the deficit traces to unresolved V genes, and the cause of the others is not known. This sample comprises tens of thousands of clones, around four fifths of them detected only once. The ten largest clones take up about 2.7% of the sample. The sample in question was CD4+ or CD8+ T cells sorted from blood, obtained in a trial of the OX40 agonist ivuxolimab. This TCR was sampled from an adult with an advanced solid tumor such as melanoma, head and neck, liver or kidney cancer. Recombination joined TRBV19 with TRBJ2-7, with the D call perhaps TRBD1 or TRBD2, each one matching 5 bases. CDR3 reads: CASSKGGTIYEQYF. The DNA sequence is TGTGCCAGTAGTAAGGGTGGGACGATCTACGAGCAGTACTTC.